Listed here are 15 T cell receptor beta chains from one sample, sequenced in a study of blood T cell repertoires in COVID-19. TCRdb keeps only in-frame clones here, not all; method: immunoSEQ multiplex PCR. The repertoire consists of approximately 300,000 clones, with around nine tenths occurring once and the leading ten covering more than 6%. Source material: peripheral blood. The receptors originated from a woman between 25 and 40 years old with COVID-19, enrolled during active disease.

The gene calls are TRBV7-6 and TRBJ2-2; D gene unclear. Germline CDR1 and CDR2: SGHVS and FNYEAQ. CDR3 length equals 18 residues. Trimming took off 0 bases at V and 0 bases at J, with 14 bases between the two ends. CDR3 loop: CASSLAPTAVANTGELFF. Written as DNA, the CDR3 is TGTGCCAGCAGCTTAGCCCCAACAGCCGTCGCGAACACCGGGGAGCTGTTTTTT.

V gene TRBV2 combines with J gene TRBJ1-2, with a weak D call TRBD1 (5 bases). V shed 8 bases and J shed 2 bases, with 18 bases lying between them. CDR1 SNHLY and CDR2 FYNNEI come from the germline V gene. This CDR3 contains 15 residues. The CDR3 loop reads CASAQGEGGNYGYTF. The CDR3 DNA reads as TGTGCCAGCGCCCAAGGGGAGGGAGGGAACTATGGCTACACCTTC.

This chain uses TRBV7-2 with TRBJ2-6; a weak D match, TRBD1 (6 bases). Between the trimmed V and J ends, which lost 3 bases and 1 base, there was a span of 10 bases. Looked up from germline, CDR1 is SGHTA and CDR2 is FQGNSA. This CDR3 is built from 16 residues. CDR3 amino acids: CASSLDRASGANVLTF. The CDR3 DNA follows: TGTGCCAGCAGCTTGGACAGAGCATCTGGGGCCAACGTCCTGACTTTC.

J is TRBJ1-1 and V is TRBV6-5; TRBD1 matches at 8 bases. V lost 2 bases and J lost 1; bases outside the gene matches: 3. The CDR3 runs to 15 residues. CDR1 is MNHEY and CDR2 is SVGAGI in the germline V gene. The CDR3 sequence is CASSYKGTGNTEAFF. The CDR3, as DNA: TGTGCCAGCAGTTACAAGGGGACAGGGAACACTGAAGCTTTCTTT.

CDR3 nucleotides: TGTGCCAGCTCACCATCCGGGTCGGGTGAGCAGTTCTTC. It specifies CASSPSGSGEQFF. This chain joins TRBV18 and TRBJ2-1; no clear D gene. CDR1 KGHSH and CDR2 LQKENI come from the germline V gene. The germline V and J ends were trimmed by 2 bases and 9 bases, with 11 bases remaining between them. There are 13 residues in the CDR3.

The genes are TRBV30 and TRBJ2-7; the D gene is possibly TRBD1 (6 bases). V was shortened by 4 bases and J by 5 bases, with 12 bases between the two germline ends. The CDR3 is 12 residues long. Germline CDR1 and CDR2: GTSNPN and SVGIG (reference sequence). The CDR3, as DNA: TGTGCCTGGACAGGGGCAGGCAACGAGCAGTACTTC. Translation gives CAWTGAGNEQYF.

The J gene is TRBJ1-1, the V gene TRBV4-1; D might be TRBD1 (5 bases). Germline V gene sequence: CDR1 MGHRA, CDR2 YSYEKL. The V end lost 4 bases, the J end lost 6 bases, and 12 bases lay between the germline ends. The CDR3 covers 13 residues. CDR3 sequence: CASSPGGDPEAFF. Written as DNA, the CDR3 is TGCGCCAGCAGCCCGGGAGGGGACCCTGAAGCTTTCTTT.

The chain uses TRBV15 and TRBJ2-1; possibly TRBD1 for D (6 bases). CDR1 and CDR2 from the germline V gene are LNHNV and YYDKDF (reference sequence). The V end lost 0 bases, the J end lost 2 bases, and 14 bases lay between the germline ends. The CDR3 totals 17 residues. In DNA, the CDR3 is TGTGCCACCAGCAGAGATTTAGGGGGACCAACCTACAATGAGCAGTTCTTC. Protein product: CATSRDLGGPTYNEQFF.

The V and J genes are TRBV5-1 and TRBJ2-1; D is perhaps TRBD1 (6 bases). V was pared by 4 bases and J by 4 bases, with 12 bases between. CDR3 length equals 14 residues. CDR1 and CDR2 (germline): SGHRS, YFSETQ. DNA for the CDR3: TGCGCCAGCAGCCCCCACAGGGATTACAATGAGCAGTTCTTC. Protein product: CASSPHRDYNEQFF.

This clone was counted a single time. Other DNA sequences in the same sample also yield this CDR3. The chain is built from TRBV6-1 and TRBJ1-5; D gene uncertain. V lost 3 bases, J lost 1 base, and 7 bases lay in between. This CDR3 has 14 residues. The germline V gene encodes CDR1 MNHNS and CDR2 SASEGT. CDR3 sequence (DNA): TGTGCCAGCAGTGAGGGCCAGAGCAATCAGCCCCAGCATTTT. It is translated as CASSEGQSNQPQHF.

This chain's CDR3 is CASSLERGGLSNEQFF. The CDR3 nucleotides are TGTGCCAGCAGCTTAGAGCGGGGGGGTCTCTCGAATGAGCAGTTCTTC. The chain uses TRBV11-2 and TRBJ2-1, with 9 bases identical to TRBD2. The CDR3 spans 16 residues. Per germline, CDR1 SGHAT and CDR2 FQNNGV. The J segment lost 7 bases and the V segment lost 0 bases, leaving 7 bases of the junction unmatched. The whole variable domain, filled in from reference TRBV11-2 and TRBJ2-1, reads EAGVAQSPRYKIIEKRQSVAFWCNPISGHATLYWYQQILGQGPKLLIQFQNNGVVDDSQLPKDRFSAERLKGVDSTLKIQPAKLEDSAVYLCASSLERGGLSNEQFFGPGTRLTVL.

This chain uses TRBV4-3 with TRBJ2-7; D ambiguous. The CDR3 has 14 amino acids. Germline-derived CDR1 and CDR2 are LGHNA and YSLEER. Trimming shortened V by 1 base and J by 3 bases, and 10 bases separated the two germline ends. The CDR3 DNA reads TGCGCCAGCAGCCAAGGGGCGCATAACTACGAGCAGTACTTC. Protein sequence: CASSQGAHNYEQYF.

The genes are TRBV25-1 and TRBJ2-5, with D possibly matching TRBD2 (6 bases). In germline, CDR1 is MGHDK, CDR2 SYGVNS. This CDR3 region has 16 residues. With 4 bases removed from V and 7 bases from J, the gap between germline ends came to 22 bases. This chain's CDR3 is CASSVLDRPPAGTQYF. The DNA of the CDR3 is TGTGCCAGCAGTGTCCTGGACCGACCCCCAGCGGGGACCCAGTACTTC.

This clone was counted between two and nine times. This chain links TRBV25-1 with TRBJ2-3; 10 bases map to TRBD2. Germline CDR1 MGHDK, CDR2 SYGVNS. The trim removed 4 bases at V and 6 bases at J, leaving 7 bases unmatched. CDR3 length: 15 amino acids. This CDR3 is CASSGAAGGGDTQYF. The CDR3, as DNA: TGTGCCAGCAGTGGAGCAGCGGGAGGGGGGGATACGCAGTATTTT.

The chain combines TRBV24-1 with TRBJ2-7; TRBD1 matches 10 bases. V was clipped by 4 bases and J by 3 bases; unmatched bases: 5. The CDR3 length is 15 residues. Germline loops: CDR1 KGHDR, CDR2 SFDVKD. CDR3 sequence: CATSDTGTGDYEQYF. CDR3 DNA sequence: TGTGCCACCAGTGACACCGGGACAGGGGACTACGAGCAGTACTTC.